One TCR beta chain is described in this entry. Its antigen is unidentified. This beta chain is a stray read from a library made for alpha chains; its abundance is not meaningful. These data are taken from a study of spatial heterogeneity in lung cancer. Study findings and constraints: Relative to follow-up, resection was when ubiquitous expanded tumor TCRs appeared more in blood.

Time point reported: blood at routine non-recurrence follow-up after resection. The study sequenced unsorted whole RNA from tumor, nontumor lung or frozen PBMC. From the 5' RACE reads, TCRdb called clonotypes with MiXCR, one entry per CDR3 protein. There are approximately 3,000 distinct CDR3 sequences in the sample; around 55% occur only once, and approximately 3.1% lies in the top ten. The CDR3 consists of 12 residues. Trimming shortened V by 4 bases and J by 5 bases, and 8 bases separated the two germline ends. Germline V gene data show CDR1 as SNHLY and CDR2 as FYNNEI. The chain employs TRBV2 and TRBJ2-5, with unresolved D. The sequence came from a male donor with early-stage non-small cell lung cancer. Sample: PBMCs, taken at follow-up. This chain's CDR3 is CASSVGWETQYF. CDR3 coding DNA: TGTGCCAGCAGTGTGGGCTGGGAGACCCAGTACTTC.